This is a list of T cell receptor beta chains from one sample in a study of T-cell reconstitution after alpha-beta-depleted transplantation in children. TCRdb analysed the PCR reads with MiXCR anew, one entry per CDR3 protein. The sample records about 300,000 distinct CDR3 sequences, less than 9.5% being singletons. The specimen was peripheral blood, collected 360 days after TCRalphabeta/CD19-depleted stem cell transplant. Receptors were obtained from a female patient aged 2-10 years who had a stem cell transplant for Fanconi anemia, so the T cells may come from the graft donor. Both conserved end residues are part of each CDR3. Each record gives: clone size, J gene, D gene, V gene, CDR3 protein, CDR3 DNA. A D gene is named only where the DNA matches it firmly. For some rows the clone size is stated as once, few or many, or as a class when expanded; others skip it.

size: many; J: TRBJ2-5; D: .; V: TRBV2; CDR3: CASSEGGQETQYF; DNA: TGTGCCAGCAGTGAAGGGGGCCAAGAGACCCAGTACTTC
size: few; J: TRBJ1-6; D: .; V: TRBV20-1; CDR3: CSQQGISYNSPLHF; DNA: TGCAGTCAGCAGGGGATTTCCTATAATTCACCCCTCCACTTT
size: .; J: TRBJ2-3; D: .; V: TRBV20-1; CDR3: CSFTRSSTDTQYF; DNA: TGCAGTTTCACGAGGAGCTCCACAGATACGCAGTATTTT
size: .; J: TRBJ1-2; D: TRBD1; V: TRBV6-5; CDR3: CASSYQGAGNYGYTF; DNA: TGTGCCAGCAGTTACCAGGGGGCAGGGAACTATGGCTACACCTTC
size: many; J: TRBJ2-1; D: TRBD2; V: TRBV7-2; CDR3: CASSLFVAGGEQFF; DNA: TGTGCCAGCAGCCTCTTTGTGGCGGGGGGTGAGCAGTTCTTC
size: many; J: TRBJ1-5; D: .; V: TRBV20-1; CDR3: CSASDGKVFGNQPQHF; DNA: TGCAGTGCTAGTGACGGGAAGGTCTTTGGCAATCAGCCCCAGCATTTT
size: many; J: TRBJ2-5; D: .; V: TRBV20-1; CDR3: CSARRGGGQETQYF; DNA: TGCAGTGCTAGACGCGGTGGCGGGCAAGAGACCCAGTACTTC
size: .; J: TRBJ1-1; D: .; V: TRBV7-9; CDR3: CASSSPPMATEAFF; DNA: TGTGCCAGCAGCTCCCCCCCGATGGCGACTGAAGCTTTCTTT
size: many; J: TRBJ1-4; D: .; V: TRBV7-9; CDR3: CASSSKDSPTNEKLFF; DNA: TGTGCCAGCAGCTCTAAGGACAGTCCAACTAATGAAAAACTGTTTTTT
size: many; J: TRBJ1-4; D: .; V: TRBV13; CDR3: CASSLQGPGEKLFF; DNA: TGTGCCAGCAGCTTACAGGGCCCGGGGGAAAAACTGTTTTTT
size: .; J: TRBJ2-1; D: TRBD2; V: TRBV5-1; CDR3: CASSFGLAGGLSYNEQFF; DNA: TGCGCCAGCAGCTTCGGACTAGCGGGGGGGCTCTCCTACAATGAGCAGTTCTTC
size: .; J: TRBJ2-5; D: .; V: TRBV19; CDR3: CASSIRSSDVTETQYF; DNA: TGTGCCAGTAGTATTCGATCTAGTGACGTTACGGAGACCCAGTACTTC
size: many; J: TRBJ2-7; D: TRBD1; V: TRBV27; CDR3: CASSPPSDRSNEQYF; DNA: TGTGCCAGCAGTCCCCCTTCGGACAGGTCCAACGAGCAGTACTTC
size: many; J: TRBJ2-7; D: .; V: TRBV21-1; CDR3: CASSHIKKGQGAREQYF; DNA: TGTGCCAGCAGCCACATTAAGAAGGGACAGGGGGCGAGGGAGCAGTACTTC
size: many; J: TRBJ1-6; D: .; V: TRBV7-9; CDR3: CASSLEADSPLHF; DNA: TGTGCCAGCAGCTTAGAGGCAGATTCACCCCTCCACTTT
size: few; J: TRBJ1-3; D: .; V: TRBV5-1; CDR3: CASSPQTSGNTIYF; DNA: TGCGCCAGCAGCCCGCAGACCTCTGGAAACACCATATATTTT
size: many; J: TRBJ2-2; D: .; V: TRBV29-1; CDR3: CSVDVWTGELFF; DNA: TGCAGCGTTGATGTTTGGACCGGGGAGCTGTTTTTT
size: many; J: TRBJ2-3; D: .; V: TRBV9; CDR3: CASSFRGGSLGDTQYF; DNA: TGTGCCAGCAGCTTCAGGGGGGGTAGCTTGGGAGATACGCAGTATTTT
size: many; J: TRBJ2-3; D: .; V: TRBV20-1; CDR3: CSASLADTQYF; DNA: TGCAGTGCTAGTTTAGCAGATACGCAGTATTTT
size: .; J: TRBJ2-7; D: TRBD1; V: TRBV12-3/TRBV12-4; CDR3: CASSLGHPGQNYEQYF; DNA: TGTGCCAGCAGTTTAGGCCACCCGGGACAGAACTACGAGCAGTACTTC
size: many; J: TRBJ2-1; D: TRBD1; V: TRBV29-1; CDR3: CSVAGTGEHEQFF; DNA: TGCAGCGTCGCCGGGACAGGGGAACATGAGCAGTTCTTC
size: few; J: TRBJ2-5; D: TRBD1; V: TRBV11-2; CDR3: CASSQDRVWETQYF; DNA: TGTGCCAGCAGCCAGGACAGGGTATGGGAGACCCAGTACTTC
size: many; J: TRBJ1-2; D: .; V: TRBV12-3/TRBV12-4; CDR3: CASSLGTGNGYTF; DNA: TGTGCCAGCAGTTTAGGCACAGGGAATGGCTACACCTTC
size: many; J: TRBJ2-1; D: TRBD2; V: TRBV5-6; CDR3: CASSSGTSGRVIYNEQFF; DNA: TGTGCCAGCAGCTCCGGGACTAGCGGGAGGGTGATCTACAATGAGCAGTTCTTC
size: many; J: TRBJ2-1; D: .; V: TRBV12-3/TRBV12-4; CDR3: CASSFAVGGPPYNEQFF; DNA: TGTGCCAGCAGTTTCGCGGTTGGGGGACCCCCTTACAATGAGCAGTTCTTC
size: .; J: TRBJ2-5; D: .; V: TRBV7-6; CDR3: CASSLEGRQETQYF; DNA: TGTGCCAGCAGCTTAGAAGGCCGGCAAGAGACCCAGTACTTC